The 27 T cell receptor beta chains below were found in one sample sequenced in a study of T cells in tuberculosis. The time point denotes: new active TB diagnosis, blood taken before or within 7 days of starting treatment. TCRdb's table, derived via immunoSEQ multiplex PCR, lists solely in-frame clones and lacks some. The sample has about 37,000 clones; around 93% are singletons. The sequences come from PBMCs, collected at tuberculosis diagnosis. The receptors derive from an adult with tuberculosis.

The genes are TRBV2 and TRBJ1-3; no clear D gene. The ends were cut back, 8 bases at V and 1 base at J, with 15 bases in the middle. CDR3 length: 15 residues. Germline values: CDR1 SNHLY, CDR2 FYNNEI. The CDR3 reads CASFPGTSSGNTIYF. CDR3 sequence (DNA): TGTGCCAGCTTCCCGGGAACCTCTTCTGGAAACACCATATATTTT.

The chain combines TRBV5-1 with TRBJ2-3; 7 bases align to TRBD1. Germline CDR1 reads SGHRS; CDR2 reads YFSETQ. The CDR3 totals 15 residues. Trimming cost V 4 bases and J 4 bases; bases outside gene matches: 9. The DNA of the CDR3 is TGCGCCAGCAGCCCGACAGGGCAGATATCAGATACGCAGTATTTT. This translates into CASSPTGQISDTQYF.

The rearrangement links TRBV27 to TRBJ2-1, with 8 bases lining up with TRBD2. The CDR3 runs to 16 residues. Germline V gives CDR1 MNHEY, CDR2 SMNVEV (reference sequence). Unmatched junction bases numbered 5, after V lost 2 bases and J lost 2 bases. In DNA form, the CDR3 reads TGTGCCAGCAGTTTAAGCCCAGCGGGGGCCTACAATGAGCAGTTCTTC. The encoded protein is CASSLSPAGAYNEQFF.

The chain has TRBV6-1 and TRBJ2-5; D is perhaps TRBD2 (6 bases). V lost 7 bases and J lost 0, with 9 bases in between. The CDR3 is 13 residues long. Germline lookup yields CDR1 MNHNS and CDR2 SASEGT. The CDR3 here is CASTRDYQETQYF. The CDR3 region has the DNA TGTGCCAGCACGAGGGACTACCAAGAGACCCAGTACTTC.

The chain recombines TRBV6-5 with TRBJ1-2; 8 positions agree with TRBD1. This CDR3 has 14 amino acids. Germline V gene lookup returns CDR1 MNHEY and CDR2 SVGAGI. The V gene end was trimmed by 5 bases and the J gene end by 7 bases; junction bases not matched to a gene: 9. In DNA form, the CDR3 reads TGTGCCAGCAGTCAAAGGGCAGGGGGCGGTGGCTACACCTTC. Its protein is CASSQRAGGGGYTF.

This clone was picked up one time. The J gene is TRBJ2-1, the V gene TRBV30; TRBD2 matches 12 bases. Germline V gene data show CDR1 as GTSNPN and CDR2 as SVGIG (reference sequence). This CDR3 comprises 16 residues. The V segment lost 5 bases and the J segment 7 bases; nucleotides outside the gene matches: 12. The CDR3 DNA sequence: TGTGCCTGGTCAGGAGGGCTAGCGGGGGGGCGAAATGAGCAGTTCTTC. Amino acids: CAWSGGLAGGRNEQFF. Full variable domain (outside the CDR3, taken from reference TRBV30 and TRBJ2-1): SQTIHQWPATLVQPVGSPLSLECTVEGTSNPNLYWYRQAAGRGLQLLFYSVGIGQISSEVPQNLSASRPQDRQFILSSKKLLLSDSGFYLCAWSGGLAGGRNEQFFGPGTRLTVL.

The V call is TRBV6-1, the J call TRBJ2-5; 13 nucleotides align to TRBD2. The CDR3 has 16 amino acids. V was clipped by 3 bases and J by 2 bases; unmatched bases: 3. Germline V gene lookup returns CDR1 MNHNS and CDR2 SASEGT. CDR3 sequence: CASSDRLAGGQETQYF. In DNA, the CDR3 is TGTGCCAGCAGTGATAGACTAGCGGGGGGACAAGAGACCCAGTACTTC.

The chain has TRBV6-1 and TRBJ2-5, with 9 bases aligning to TRBD2. V lost 2 bases to trimming and J lost 3 bases; unmatched junction nucleotides: 4. CDR3 length equals 15 residues. The germline V gene encodes CDR1 MNHNS and CDR2 SASEGT. CDR3 in amino acids: CASSELAGAEETQYF. CDR3 DNA: TGTGCCAGCAGTGAATTAGCGGGGGCCGAAGAGACCCAGTACTTC.

The J gene is TRBJ1-1, the V gene TRBV27, with no clear D. Germline V gives CDR1 MNHEY, CDR2 SMNVEV (reference sequence). The CDR3 is 14 amino acids. V lost 2 bases and J lost 2, with 9 bases in between. The CDR3 DNA is TGTGCCAGCAGTTTAGTGGGCAGTAACACTGAAGCTTTCTTT. Translation: CASSLVGSNTEAFF.

The chain uses TRBV19 and TRBJ1-5; unclear D gene. The CDR3 is 14 residues long. Trimming removed 6 bases at V and 3 bases at J, with 12 bases between. Germline lookup yields CDR1 LNHDA and CDR2 SQIVND (reference sequence). The chain's CDR3 is CASRSLDNNQPQHF. For the CDR3, the DNA is TGTGCCAGTAGGTCTCTTGACAACAATCAGCCCCAGCATTTT. The full variable domain, completed using reference TRBV19 and TRBJ1-5, is DGGITQSPKYLFRKEGQNVTLSCEQNLNHDAMYWYRQDPGQGLRLIYYSQIVNDFQKGDIAEGYSVSREKKESFPLTVTSAQKNPTAFYLCASRSLDNNQPQHFGDGTRLSIL.

The V gene is TRBV5-4, the J gene TRBJ2-5; D possibly corresponds to TRBD1 (6 bases). Trimming stripped 8 bases from V and 1 base from J, with 9 bases between. Germline CDR1 SGHNT, CDR2 YYREEE (reference sequence). CDR3 size: 12 residues. The CDR3 sequence is CASQDSQETQYF. Written as DNA, the CDR3 is TGTGCCAGTCAGGACAGCCAAGAGACCCAGTACTTC. The entire variable domain, with the rest obtained from reference TRBV5-4 and TRBJ2-5, is as follows: ETGVTQSPTHLIKTRGQQVTLRCSSQSGHNTVSWYQQALGQGPQFIFQYYREEENGRGNFPPRFSGLQFPNYSSELNVNALELDDSALYLCASQDSQETQYFGPGTRLLVL.

The chain recombines TRBV28 with TRBJ2-1; a weak D match, TRBD2 (5 bases). Trimming stripped 5 bases from V and 7 bases from J, with 21 bases between. The CDR3 has 16 amino acids. CDR1 and CDR2 from the germline V gene are MDHEN and SYDVKM. The DNA of the CDR3 is TGTGCCAGCAGTACACAAACTAGGGCCACACCTAATGAGCAGTTCTTC. This codes for CASSTQTRATPNEQFF.

The chain has TRBV7-2 and TRBJ2-3, with a possible D match to TRBD2 (5 bases). CDR1 SGHTA and CDR2 FQGNSA come from the germline V gene. V was trimmed by 5 bases and J by 0 bases, leaving 12 bases between them. The CDR3 runs 15 residues. CDR3 in DNA: TGTGCCAGCAGCAAAGACTACCTTAGCACAGATACGCAGTATTTT. Translating it yields CASSKDYLSTDTQYF. The full variable domain, completed using reference TRBV7-2 and TRBJ2-3, is GAGVSQSPSNKVTEKGKDVELRCDPISGHTALYWYRQSLGQGLEFLIYFQGNSAPDKSGLPSDRFSAERTGGSVSTLTIQRTQQEDSAVYLCASSKDYLSTDTQYFGPGTRLTVL.

The CDR3 DNA follows: TGCGCCAGCAGTCGAGAGAATTGGGGCTACACCTTC. This gives the protein CASSRENWGYTF. This chain links TRBV4-1 with TRBJ1-2; D gene ambiguous. This CDR3 comprises 12 residues. V shed 6 bases and J shed 8 bases, with 13 bases lying between them. Germline V lookup: CDR1 MGHRA, CDR2 YSYEKL.

The genes are TRBV5-5 and TRBJ2-7; perhaps TRBD1 as D (5 bases). The CDR3 loop spans 13 amino acids. V lost 4 bases and J lost 1, with 9 bases in between. CDR1 is SGHKS and CDR2 is YYEKEE in the germline V gene (reference sequence). DNA of the CDR3: TGTGCCAGCAGCCGAAGGGGATCCTACGAGCAGTACTTC. Its protein is CASSRRGSYEQYF.

The chain employs TRBV27 and TRBJ1-1, with D unresolved. Per germline, CDR1 MNHEY and CDR2 SMNVEV (reference sequence). This CDR3 spans 13 amino acids. Deletions cut 6 bases from V and 4 bases from J, with 12 bases between. The CDR3 sequence: CASSVTVFTEAFF. In nucleotides, the CDR3 is TGTGCCAGCAGCGTTACGGTCTTCACTGAAGCTTTCTTT.

The CDR3 reads CASSQYARQGPYEQYF. The CDR3 bases are TGCGCCAGCAGCCAATATGCGAGACAGGGGCCCTACGAGCAGTACTTC. This sequence joins TRBV4-3 and TRBJ2-7, with 8 bases identical to TRBD1. Germline assignment: CDR1 LGHNA and CDR2 YSLEER. This CDR3 contains 16 residues. V shed 2 bases, J shed 2 bases, and the junction held 8 bases outside the gene matches.

The genes are TRBV7-2 and TRBJ1-6; 7 bases fit TRBD1. Per germline, CDR1 SGHTA and CDR2 FQGNSA. The J segment lost 8 bases and the V segment lost 7 bases, leaving 8 bases of the junction unmatched. The CDR3 has 14 residues. CDR3 loop: CASNNRGFDSPLHF. The CDR3 DNA reads TGTGCCAGCAACAACAGGGGTTTTGATTCACCCCTCCACTTT.

J is TRBJ1-5 and V is TRBV2, with unresolved D. The CDR3 is 15 residues long. Germline assignment: CDR1 SNHLY and CDR2 FYNNEI. V lost 1 base and J lost 10, with 17 bases in between. CDR3 in amino acids: CASSEVEGRTSPQHF. The DNA of the CDR3 is TGTGCCAGCAGTGAAGTTGAGGGCCGGACCTCTCCCCAGCATTTT.

This clone was detected only a few times. The J gene is TRBJ2-7, the V gene TRBV6-6; TRBD1 might be the D (5 bases). This CDR3 has 15 amino acids. Germline-derived CDR1 and CDR2 are MNHNY and SVGAGI (reference sequence). Trimming took off 2 bases at V and 6 bases at J, with 17 bases between the two ends. CDR3 loop: CASSYSPDRVAEQYV. CDR3 bases: TGTGCCAGCAGTTACAGCCCAGACAGAGTAGCCGAGCAGTACGTC.

V is TRBV4-2 and J is TRBJ2-6, with D unresolved. Germline CDR1 LGHNA, CDR2 YNFKEQ. V was trimmed by 0 bases and J by 3 bases, leaving 15 bases between them. The CDR3 has 18 residues. The DNA for the CDR3 is TGTGCCAGCAGCCAAGATTCGGGTGGTCGTGGTGGGGCCAACGTCCTGACTTTC. Its translation is CASSQDSGGRGGANVLTF.

The chain has TRBV15 and TRBJ2-7; the D gene is possibly TRBD1 (6 bases). The CDR3 length is 15 residues. The V and J ends lost 0 bases and 5 bases respectively, with 14 bases between them. Germline V gives CDR1 LNHNV, CDR2 YYDKDF (reference sequence). CDR3 DNA sequence: TGTGCCACCAGCAGAGATCTGACAGGTTCGAACGAGCAGTACTTC. Amino acid sequence: CATSRDLTGSNEQYF.

The sample holds one count of this clone. The rearrangement joins TRBV5-1 to TRBJ1-1, with a possible D match to TRBD1 (5 bases). Trimming stripped 3 bases from V and 1 base from J, with 13 bases between. Germline values: CDR1 SGHRS, CDR2 YFSETQ. This CDR3 has 15 residues. The CDR3 DNA is TGCGCCAGCAGCTCCCTAGGGGAGGAGAACACTGAAGCTTTCTTT. Residues: CASSSLGEENTEAFF.

The CDR3 coding sequence is TGCGCCAGCAGGCCGGGGTTCTCCTACAATGAGCAGTTCTTC. It specifies CASRPGFSYNEQFF. The J gene is TRBJ2-1, the V gene TRBV10-2; the D gene is possibly TRBD2 (5 bases). The V end was cut by 6 bases, the J end by 0 bases, with 9 bases between. CDR1 is WSHSY, CDR2 SAAADI, per germline. The CDR3 sequence is 14 residues long.

This clone was counted once. The chain links TRBV2 to TRBJ2-3; 13 nucleotides line up with TRBD2. The V and J ends lost 7 bases and 0 bases, in that order; junction bases with no gene match: 13. CDR1 is SNHLY and CDR2 is FYNNEI in the germline V gene. This CDR3 is 19 amino acids long. Here the CDR3 DNA reads TGTGCCAGCATTAGAGGAAGACTAGCGGGGGGAGTTAGCACAGATACGCAGTATTTT. Translating it yields CASIRGRLAGGVSTDTQYF.

This clone was counted once. The chain is built from TRBV9 and TRBJ1-6, with 7 bases identical to TRBD1. Germline V gives CDR1 SGDLS, CDR2 YYNGEE. The CDR3 length is 14 residues. V shed 1 base, J shed 10 bases, and the junction held 5 bases outside the gene matches. Here the CDR3 reads CASSVTQGNSPLHF. The CDR3 DNA reads as TGTGCCAGCAGCGTAACACAGGGGAACTCACCCCTCCACTTT.

This sequence joins TRBV13 and TRBJ1-4; D gene ambiguous. Germline CDR1 reads PRHDT; CDR2 reads FYEKMQ (reference sequence). The CDR3 is 15 residues long. The V end was cut by 4 bases, the J end by 3 bases, with 12 bases between. This chain's CDR3 is CASSSRPAANEKLFF. The CDR3 DNA follows: TGTGCCAGCAGCTCAAGGCCAGCGGCTAATGAAAAACTGTTTTTT.